The TCR beta chain under discussion was sequenced for a study of T cell responses to AZD1222 COVID-19 vaccine. Study-level background: Timing groups of about 4 and about 12 weeks for second doses were pooled. Whole-study findings and limits: The study reported that nearly half of spike-specific TCRs target unmutated variant regions.

The method was immunoSEQ multiplex PCR; TCRdb's version includes in-frame clones alone and lacks a portion of them. This sample has roughly 170,000 clones; 91% occur once, and the top ten carry around 2%. Germline V CDR1 and CDR2: LGHNA, YSLEER. The V end was cut by 0 bases, the J end by 9 bases, with 12 bases between. The CDR3 totals 15 residues. On this clone: The antigen is undetermined.

The chain has TRBV4-3 and TRBJ1-6; tentatively, D is TRBD1 (5 bases). Sequenced here: peripheral blood, sampled on day 0 of AZD1222 vaccination. The clonotype comes from an adult in good health. In DNA form, the CDR3 reads TGCGCCAGCAGCCAAGATCTCGACAGCTCTTCACCCCTCCACTTT. As protein: CASSQDLDSSSPLHF.